Listed here are 26 T cell receptor beta chains from one sample, sequenced in a study of blood T cell repertoires in COVID-19. Method: immunoSEQ multiplex PCR; TCRdb's copy keeps in-frame clones and lacks some. Here the sample spans 200,000 to 300,000 clones, over 70% being singletons. Material: peripheral blood. All receptors derive from a woman of 80 years or more with acute or convalescent COVID-19.

The chain links TRBV19 to TRBJ2-2; tentatively, D is TRBD2 (6 bases). Germline CDR1 reads LNHDA; CDR2 reads SQIVND (reference sequence). V lost 7 bases and J lost 3, with 15 bases in between. CDR3 length: 15 residues. The CDR3 region is CASKGTGAYTGELFF. CDR3 sequence (DNA): TGTGCCAGTAAAGGGACTGGCGCCTACACCGGGGAGCTGTTTTTT.

This clone appeared many times. The CDR3 bases are TGTGCCAGCAGCTTTGATCAGGGTAACTATGGCTACACCTTC. It codes for CASSFDQGNYGYTF. The chain couples TRBV5-6 to TRBJ1-2; possible D gene TRBD1, 5 bases. The CDR3 runs 14 residues. Trimming took 2 bases from V and 1 from J, leaving 9 bases between them. Germline loops: CDR1 SGHDT, CDR2 YYEEEE.

The V call is TRBV5-4, the J call TRBJ2-2; 8 nucleotides align to TRBD1. Germline V CDR1 and CDR2: SGHNT, YYREEE (reference sequence). The CDR3 has 17 residues. V shed 5 bases and J 4 bases; nucleotides not matched to a gene: 13. CDR3 sequence reads: CASSYPPGQAPTGELFF. CDR3 DNA sequence: TGTGCCAGCAGTTATCCACCGGGACAGGCGCCCACCGGGGAGCTGTTTTTT.

V and J are TRBV30 and TRBJ2-7; 7 positions match TRBD1. Trimming removed 1 base from V and 0 bases from J; junction bases left unmatched: 3. The CDR3 sequence is 14 residues long. Per the germline V gene, CDR1 is GTSNPN and CDR2 is SVGIG (reference sequence). CDR3 protein: CAWSEGQRSYEQYF. CDR3 nucleotide sequence: TGTGCCTGGAGTGAGGGACAGCGCTCCTACGAGCAGTACTTC.

This clone showed up just once. The chain combines TRBV9 with TRBJ1-2; tentatively, D is TRBD1 (6 bases). CDR1 and CDR2 from the germline V gene are SGDLS and YYNGEE. The CDR3 is 15 amino acids. Between the trimmed V and J ends, which lost 1 base and 3 bases, there was a span of 13 bases. CDR3 coding DNA: TGTGCCAGCAGCGTAACGACAGGCAGCCACTATGGCTACACCTTC. Encoded protein: CASSVTTGSHYGYTF.

The chain combines TRBV24-1 with TRBJ1-5; perhaps TRBD1 as D (5 bases). The CDR3 has 16 residues. Between the trimmed V and J ends, which lost 5 bases and 2 bases, there was a span of 15 bases. From germline, CDR1 is KGHDR and CDR2 SFDVKD. As DNA, the CDR3 is TGTGCCACCAGTGGTAACCAGGGTTTCGGCAATCAGCCCCAGCATTTT. Its protein is CATSGNQGFGNQPQHF.

CDR3 in DNA: TGTGCCAGCAGTTTAGCGCGGAAAAGGGAGCAGTACTTC. This gives the protein CASSLARKREQYF. The chain couples TRBV12-3 or TRBV12-4 to TRBJ2-7; no clear D. With 0 bases removed from V and 7 bases from J, the gap between germline ends came to 10 bases. The CDR3 has 13 residues.

The chain links TRBV18 to TRBJ2-7; D is undetermined. Germline assignment: CDR1 KGHSH and CDR2 LQKENI. V lost 2 bases to trimming and J lost 2 bases, with 10 bases between them. This CDR3 has 14 residues. The CDR3 here is CASSPSKATYEQYF. Written as DNA, the CDR3 is TGTGCCAGCTCACCATCGAAAGCCACCTACGAGCAGTACTTC.

The V gene is TRBV30, the J gene TRBJ2-1; TRBD2 aligns across 11 bases. CDR1 is GTSNPN and CDR2 is SVGIG in the germline V gene (reference sequence). Trimming removed 0 bases from V and 9 bases from J; junction bases left unmatched: 4. The length of the CDR3 is 14 residues. The CDR3 reads CAWSVSLAGGEQFF. CDR3 nucleotides: TGTGCCTGGAGTGTATCGCTAGCGGGAGGTGAGCAGTTCTTC.

This clone was picked up one time. The genes are TRBV7-9 and TRBJ1-1; D uncertain. Trimming took off 7 bases at V and 6 bases at J, with 15 bases between the two ends. CDR3 length: 13 residues. Per germline, CDR1 SEHNR and CDR2 FQNEAQ (reference sequence). CDR3 amino acids: CASNPLAGSEAFF. CDR3 bases: TGTGCCAGCAATCCCCTCGCGGGTTCTGAAGCTTTCTTT.

The rearrangement links TRBV6-5 to TRBJ2-5; 7 bases are a match to TRBD1. There are 15 residues in the CDR3. Germline V gene data show CDR1 as MNHEY and CDR2 as SVGAGI. The V segment lost 0 bases and the J segment 5 bases; nucleotides outside the gene matches: 6. CDR3 in DNA: TGTGCCAGCAGTTACTCCGGTACAGGGGTCGAGACCCAGTACTTC. Protein product: CASSYSGTGVETQYF.

About this clone: The sample contains more than one DNA sequence encoding this CDR3. The chain combines TRBV18 with TRBJ2-7, with 12 bases lining up with TRBD2. Trimming cost V 3 bases and J 2 bases; bases outside gene matches: 2. In germline, CDR1 is KGHSH, CDR2 LQKENI. There are 15 residues in the CDR3. The CDR3 here is CASSPGTSGPYEQYF. The CDR3 DNA reads TGTGCCAGCTCACCCGGGACTAGCGGGCCCTACGAGCAGTACTTC.

The CDR3, as DNA: TGTGCCAGCAGCGCGACAGGGATGGGCGAAAAACTGTTTTTT. Its translation: CASSATGMGEKLFF. The gene calls are TRBV7-9 and TRBJ1-4; 7 bases align to TRBD1. Germline CDR1 reads SEHNR; CDR2 reads FQNEAQ (reference sequence). The CDR3 runs to 14 residues. After removal of 5 bases from V and 8 bases from J, the junction contained 8 bases not matched to a gene.

CDR3 coding DNA: TGTGCCAGCAGTTACCCGACAGGACGGACCCTGAACACTGAAGCTTTCTTT. Protein: CASSYPTGRTLNTEAFF. The chain combines TRBV6-2 or TRBV6-3 with TRBJ1-1; possible D gene TRBD1, 6 bases. The CDR3 has 17 residues. The germline V gene encodes CDR1 MNHEY and CDR2 SVGEGT. The V gene lost 2 bases and the J gene lost 0 bases, with 16 bases spanning the gap.

The chain combines TRBV7-6 with TRBJ2-3, with 8 nucleotides matching TRBD1. The CDR3 spans 18 residues. J lost 2 bases, V lost 2 bases, and 12 bases had no gene match. Germline values: CDR1 SGHVS, CDR2 FNYEAQ. The CDR3 nucleotides are TGTGCCAGCAGCTTAAATTCCAGGGGGCGGCTGAACACAGATACGCAGTATTTT. Residues: CASSLNSRGRLNTDTQYF.

This rearrangement joins TRBV19 to TRBJ1-5; D possibly corresponds to TRBD1 (5 bases). The CDR3 totals 12 residues. From germline, CDR1 is LNHDA and CDR2 SQIVND (reference sequence). Trimming removed 8 bases from V and 4 bases from J, with 9 bases in between. The CDR3 is CASRGGNQPQHF. The CDR3 coding sequence is TGTGCCAGTCGGGGGGGTAATCAGCCCCAGCATTTT.

This chain links TRBV7-2 with TRBJ1-3, with TRBD1 as a possible D gene (5 bases). Per the germline V gene, CDR1 is SGHTA and CDR2 is FQGNSA. Trimming cost V 6 bases and J 0 bases, with 15 bases left between them. This CDR3 has 16 amino acids. The CDR3 coding sequence is TGTGCCAGCAGTTACGGGACTCAAATCTCTGGAAACACCATATATTTT. This sequence encodes CASSYGTQISGNTIYF. The full variable domain, in which reference TRBV7-2 and TRBJ1-3 provide the parts outside the CDR3, is GAGVSQSPSNKVTEKGKDVELRCDPISGHTALYWYRQSLGQGLEFLIYFQGNSAPDKSGLPSDRFSAERTGGSVSTLTIQRTQQEDSAVYLCASSYGTQISGNTIYFGEGSWLTVV.

This clone has just one count. The V call is TRBV5-1, the J call TRBJ2-7; tentatively, D is TRBD2 (5 bases). The CDR3 length is 14 residues. The germline V and J ends were trimmed by 0 bases and 2 bases, with 9 bases remaining between them. Germline CDR1 reads SGHRS; CDR2 reads YFSETQ. The CDR3: CASSLESGTYEQYF. CDR3 coding DNA: TGCGCCAGCAGCTTGGAGTCGGGAACCTACGAGCAGTACTTC.

The chain recombines TRBV6-5 with TRBJ1-5; possibly TRBD1 for D (6 bases). V lost 4 bases and J lost 7, with 17 bases in between. The germline CDR1 and CDR2 sequences are MNHEY and SVGAGI. This CDR3 contains 15 residues. Here the CDR3 reads CASSSLTQGNQPQHF. CDR3 nucleotides: TGTGCCAGCAGTTCCCTAACACAGGGAAACCAGCCCCAGCATTTT.

The V and J genes are TRBV7-2 and TRBJ1-5, with D unclear. This CDR3 comprises 14 residues. Deletions cut 1 base from V and 5 bases from J, with 9 bases between. Germline CDR1 reads SGHTA; CDR2 reads FQGNSA. DNA of the CDR3: TGTGCCAGCAGCTTAGGAGGGCCACATCAGCCCCAGCATTTT. Translated: CASSLGGPHQPQHF.

V and J are TRBV5-4 and TRBJ1-5, with 7 bases lining up with TRBD1. This CDR3 has 14 amino acids. Germline loops: CDR1 SGHNT, CDR2 YYREEE (reference sequence). The V and J ends lost 5 bases and 4 bases, in that order; junction bases with no gene match: 6. The CDR3 DNA reads as TGTGCCAGCAGTCTCCCGGGACAGAATCAGCCCCAGCATTTT. Its protein product is CASSLPGQNQPQHF.

Turning to this clone: Possible read error: a much larger clone is one base away. This rearrangement joins TRBV6-1 to TRBJ1-5; no reliable D call. The CDR3 loop spans 15 amino acids. Germline-derived CDR1 and CDR2 are MNHNS and SASEGT. CDR3 in DNA: TGTACCAGCAGTGAAGCCCCCTCCTCTCATCAGCCCCAGCATTTT. The encoded protein is CTSSEAPSSHQPQHF.

The rearrangement uses TRBV11-2 and TRBJ2-7; D is unresolved. Germline lookup yields CDR1 SGHAT and CDR2 FQNNGV. This CDR3 region has 13 residues. Trimming stripped 5 bases from V and 5 bases from J, with 13 bases between. The CDR3 nucleotides read TGTGCCAGCAGCCAAGTGAGTATCGACGAGCAGTACTTC. Protein product: CASSQVSIDEQYF.

The chain couples TRBV11-2 to TRBJ2-6, with TRBD2 identical over 12 bases. The length of the CDR3 is 18 residues. The germline gives CDR1 SGHAT, CDR2 FQNNGV. The ends lost 1 base at V and 1 base at J; junction bases unmatched: 2. This chain's CDR3 is CASSLGLAGVSGANVLTF. The CDR3 coding sequence is TGTGCCAGCAGCTTAGGACTAGCGGGAGTATCTGGGGCCAACGTCCTGACTTTC.

This clone was observed once. The rearrangement joins TRBV28 to TRBJ1-1; D is ambiguous. Between the trimmed V and J ends, which lost 5 bases and 9 bases, there was a span of 10 bases. Germline CDR1 is MDHEN and CDR2 is SYDVKM. CDR3 length: 11 amino acids. In DNA form, the CDR3 reads TGTGCCAGCAGTCAAACTCCTAAAGCTTTCTTT. It codes for CASSQTPKAFF.

This rearrangement joins TRBV28 to TRBJ1-2; 7 bases line up with TRBD1. The germline V gene encodes CDR1 MDHEN and CDR2 SYDVKM. CDR3 length equals 14 residues. The J segment lost 7 bases and the V segment lost 7 bases, leaving 12 bases of the junction unmatched. As DNA, the CDR3 is TGTGCCAGCACCTTGCAGGGGGGATCGGGTGGCTACACCTTC. It encodes CASTLQGGSGGYTF.